The clone carrying this TCR beta chain came up many times. Antigen: not known. The library was built from 400 to 500 ng RNA with molecular barcoded adaptors for alpha/delta and beta/gamma chains. TCRdb ran MiXCR on the reads and lists one entry per CDR3 protein. The sample includes fewer than 90,000 distinct CDR3 sequences, 9% to 15% seen only once; the top ten take 14% to 15%. With V trimmed by 5 bases and J by 4 bases, 11 bases remained unmatched. This CDR3 comprises 16 residues. These data are taken from a study of read filtering for tumor transcriptome and immune sequencing. Looking at the study overall: R-ISS stage counts were 8 or 9 for I, about 16 for II, 7 for III. Transcriptome libraries were built from DNase-treated RNA.

Notes on the study in general: Sorted CD138-negative bone marrow cells were not purified T cells. Compared with RNA-seq, IR-seq gave much higher clonotype depth and reliability.

This chain joins TRBV12-3 or TRBV12-4 and TRBJ2-5; 9 nucleotides match TRBD2. The sample was a population of CD138-negative cells sorted from bone marrow. The source is a donor aged 40 or over with multiple myeloma. The CDR3, as DNA: TGTGCCAGCAGTCCCCGTGCGGGAGGGGGGGGAGAGACCCAGTACTTC. Its protein is CASSPRAGGGGETQYF.